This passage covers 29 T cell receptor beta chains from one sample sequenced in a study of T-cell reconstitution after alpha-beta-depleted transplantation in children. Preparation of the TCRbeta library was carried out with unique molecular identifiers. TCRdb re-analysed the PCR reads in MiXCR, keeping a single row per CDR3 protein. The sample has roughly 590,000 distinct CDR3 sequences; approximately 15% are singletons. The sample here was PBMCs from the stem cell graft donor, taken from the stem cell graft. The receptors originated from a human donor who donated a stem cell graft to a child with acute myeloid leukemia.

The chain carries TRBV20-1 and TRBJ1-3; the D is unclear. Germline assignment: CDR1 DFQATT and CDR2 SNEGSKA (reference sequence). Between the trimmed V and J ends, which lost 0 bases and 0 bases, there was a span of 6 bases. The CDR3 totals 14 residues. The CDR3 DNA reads TGCAGTGCTAGAGACCACAACTCTGGAAACACCATATATTTT. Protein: CSARDHNSGNTIYF.

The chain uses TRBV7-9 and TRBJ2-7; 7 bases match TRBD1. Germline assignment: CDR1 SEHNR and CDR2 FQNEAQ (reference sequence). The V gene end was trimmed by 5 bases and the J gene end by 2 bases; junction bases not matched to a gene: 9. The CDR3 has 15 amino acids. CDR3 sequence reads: CASSRAGTAAYEQYV. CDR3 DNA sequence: TGTGCCAGCAGCCGCGCCGGGACAGCGGCCTACGAGCAGTACGTC.

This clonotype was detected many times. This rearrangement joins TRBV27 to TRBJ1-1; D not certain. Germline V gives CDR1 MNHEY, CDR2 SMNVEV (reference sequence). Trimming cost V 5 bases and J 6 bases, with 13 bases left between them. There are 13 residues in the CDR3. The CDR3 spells CASSVHRVSEAFF. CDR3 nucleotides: TGTGCCAGCAGTGTACACAGAGTCTCTGAAGCTTTCTTT.

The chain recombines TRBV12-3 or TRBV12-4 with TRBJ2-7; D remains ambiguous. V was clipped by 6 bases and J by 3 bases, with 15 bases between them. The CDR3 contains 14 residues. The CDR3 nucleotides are TGTGCCAGCAGCCACGGCCCCGGCAGCTACGAGCAGTACGTC. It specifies CASSHGPGSYEQYV.

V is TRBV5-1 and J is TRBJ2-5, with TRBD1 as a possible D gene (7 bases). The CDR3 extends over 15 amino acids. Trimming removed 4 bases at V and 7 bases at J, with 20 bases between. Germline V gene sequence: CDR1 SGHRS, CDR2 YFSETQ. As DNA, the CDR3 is TGCGCCAGCAGCCTGGAGGGACAGACCTCAAGGACCCAGTACTTC. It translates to CASSLEGQTSRTQYF. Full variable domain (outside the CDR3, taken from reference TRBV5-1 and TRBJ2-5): KAGVTQTPRYLIKTRGQQVTLSCSPISGHRSVSWYQQTPGQGLQFLFEYFSETQRNKGNFPGRFSGRQFSNSRSEMNVSTLELGDSALYLCASSLEGQTSRTQYFGPGTRLLVL.

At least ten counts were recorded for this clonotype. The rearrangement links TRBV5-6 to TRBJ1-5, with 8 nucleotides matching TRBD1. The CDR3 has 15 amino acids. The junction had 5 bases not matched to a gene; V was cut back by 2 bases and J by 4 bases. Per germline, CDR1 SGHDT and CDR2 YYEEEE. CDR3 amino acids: CASSLQDRDNQPQHF. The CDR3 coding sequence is TGTGCCAGCAGCTTACAGGACAGGGATAATCAGCCCCAGCATTTT.

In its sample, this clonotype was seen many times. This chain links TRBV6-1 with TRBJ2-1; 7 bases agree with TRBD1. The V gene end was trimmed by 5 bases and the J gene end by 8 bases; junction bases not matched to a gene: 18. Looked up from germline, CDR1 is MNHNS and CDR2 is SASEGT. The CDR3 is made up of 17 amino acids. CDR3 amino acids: CASSRYGDRVVGDEQFF. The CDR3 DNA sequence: TGTGCCAGCAGTCGATACGGAGACAGGGTTGTAGGTGATGAGCAGTTCTTC.

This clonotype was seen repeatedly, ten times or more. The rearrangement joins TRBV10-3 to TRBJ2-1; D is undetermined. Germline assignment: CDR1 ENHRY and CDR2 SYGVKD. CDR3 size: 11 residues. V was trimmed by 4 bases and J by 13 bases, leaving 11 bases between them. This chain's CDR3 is CAISAEFFQFF. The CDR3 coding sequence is TGTGCCATCAGTGCAGAGTTTTTTCAGTTCTTC.

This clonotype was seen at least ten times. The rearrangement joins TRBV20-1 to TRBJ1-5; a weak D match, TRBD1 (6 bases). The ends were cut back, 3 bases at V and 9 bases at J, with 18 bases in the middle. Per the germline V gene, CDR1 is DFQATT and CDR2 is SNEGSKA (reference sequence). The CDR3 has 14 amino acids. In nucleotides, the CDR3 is TGCAGTGCTAGGGAAGAGGGGGGGCTTGGGCCCCAGCATTTT. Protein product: CSAREEGGLGPQHF.

The CDR3 bases are TGTGCCAGCAGTAGGTCTGCCTACGAGCAGTACTTC. Its translation is CASSRSAYEQYF. The chain couples TRBV6-1 to TRBJ2-7; unclear D gene. CDR1 MNHNS and CDR2 SASEGT come from the germline V gene. CDR3 length equals 12 residues. The germline V and J ends were trimmed by 5 bases and 2 bases, with 7 bases remaining between them.

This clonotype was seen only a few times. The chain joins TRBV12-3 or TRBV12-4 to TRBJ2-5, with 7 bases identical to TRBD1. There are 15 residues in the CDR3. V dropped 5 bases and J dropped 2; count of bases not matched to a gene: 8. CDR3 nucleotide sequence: TGTGCCAGCAGTGATATCATCAGGGGGCAAGAGACCCAGTACTTC. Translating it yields CASSDIIRGQETQYF.

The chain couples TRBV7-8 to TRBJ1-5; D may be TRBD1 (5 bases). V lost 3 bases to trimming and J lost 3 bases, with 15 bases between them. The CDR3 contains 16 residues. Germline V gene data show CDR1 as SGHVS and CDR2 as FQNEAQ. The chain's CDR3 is CASSLGWGGDNQPQHF. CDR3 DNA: TGTGCCAGCAGCTTGGGCTGGGGGGGGGACAATCAGCCCCAGCATTTT.

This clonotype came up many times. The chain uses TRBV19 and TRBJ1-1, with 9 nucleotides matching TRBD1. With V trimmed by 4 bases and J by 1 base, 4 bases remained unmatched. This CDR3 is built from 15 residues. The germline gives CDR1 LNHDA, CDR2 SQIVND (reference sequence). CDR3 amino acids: CASSKDRGTNTEAFF. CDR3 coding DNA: TGTGCCAGTAGTAAGGACAGGGGAACGAACACTGAAGCTTTCTTT.

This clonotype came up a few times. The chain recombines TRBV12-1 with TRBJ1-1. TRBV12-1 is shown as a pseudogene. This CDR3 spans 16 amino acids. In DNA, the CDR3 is TGTGCCAGCAGCTTTGCGGAAAGCAGGCGGCTGACTGAAGCTTTCTTT. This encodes CASSFAESRRLTEAFF.

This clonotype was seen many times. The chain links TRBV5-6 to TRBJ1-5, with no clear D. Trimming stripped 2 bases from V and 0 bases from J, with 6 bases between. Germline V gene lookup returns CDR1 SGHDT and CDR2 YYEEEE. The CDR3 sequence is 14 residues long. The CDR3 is CASSFLHSNQPQHF. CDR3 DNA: TGTGCCAGCAGCTTTTTACATAGCAATCAGCCCCAGCATTTT.

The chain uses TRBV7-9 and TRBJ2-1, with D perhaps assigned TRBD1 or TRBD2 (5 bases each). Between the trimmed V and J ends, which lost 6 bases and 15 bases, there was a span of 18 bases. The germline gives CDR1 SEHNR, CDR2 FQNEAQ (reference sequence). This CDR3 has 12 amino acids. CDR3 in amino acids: CASSPPTRGRFF. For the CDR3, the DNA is TGTGCCAGCAGTCCCCCAACGAGGGGTCGGTTCTTC.

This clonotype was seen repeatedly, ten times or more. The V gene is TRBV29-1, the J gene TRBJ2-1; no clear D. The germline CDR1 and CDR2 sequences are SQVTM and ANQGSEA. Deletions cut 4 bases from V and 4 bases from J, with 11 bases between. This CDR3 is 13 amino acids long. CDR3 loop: CSVGRFVYNEQFF. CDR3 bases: TGCAGCGTTGGCAGGTTTGTGTACAATGAGCAGTTCTTC.

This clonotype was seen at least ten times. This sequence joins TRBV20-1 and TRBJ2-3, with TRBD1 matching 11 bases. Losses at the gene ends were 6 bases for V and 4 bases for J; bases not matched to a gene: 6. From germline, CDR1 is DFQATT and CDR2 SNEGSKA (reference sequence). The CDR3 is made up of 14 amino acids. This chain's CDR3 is CSAIRDRGSDTQYF. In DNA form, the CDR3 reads TGCAGTGCCATCCGGGACAGGGGGTCAGATACGCAGTATTTT.

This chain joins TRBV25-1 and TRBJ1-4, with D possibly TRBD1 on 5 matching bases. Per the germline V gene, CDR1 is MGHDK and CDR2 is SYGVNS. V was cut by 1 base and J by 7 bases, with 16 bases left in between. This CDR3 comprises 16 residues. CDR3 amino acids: CASSEFLGGRAEKLFF. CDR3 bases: TGTGCCAGCAGTGAATTCCTCGGGGGGAGGGCTGAAAAACTGTTTTTT.

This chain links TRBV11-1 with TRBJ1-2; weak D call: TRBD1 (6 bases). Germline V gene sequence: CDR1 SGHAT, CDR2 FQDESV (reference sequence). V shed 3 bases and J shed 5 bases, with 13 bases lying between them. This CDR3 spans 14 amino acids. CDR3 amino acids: CASSFSGAEYGYTF. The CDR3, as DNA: TGTGCCAGCAGCTTTTCAGGGGCGGAATATGGCTACACCTTC. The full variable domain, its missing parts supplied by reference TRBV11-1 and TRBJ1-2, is EAEVAQSPRYKITEKSQAVAFWCDPISGHATLYWYRQILGQGPELLVQFQDESVVDDSQLPKDRFSAERLKGVDSTLKIQPAELGDSAMYLCASSFSGAEYGYTFGSGTRLTVV.

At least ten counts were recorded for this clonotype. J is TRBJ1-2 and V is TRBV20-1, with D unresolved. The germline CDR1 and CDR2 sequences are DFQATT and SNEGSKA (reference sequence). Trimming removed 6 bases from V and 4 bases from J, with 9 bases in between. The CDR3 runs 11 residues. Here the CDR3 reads CSAQQSYGYTF. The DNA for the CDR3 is TGCAGTGCGCAGCAGAGCTATGGCTACACCTTC.

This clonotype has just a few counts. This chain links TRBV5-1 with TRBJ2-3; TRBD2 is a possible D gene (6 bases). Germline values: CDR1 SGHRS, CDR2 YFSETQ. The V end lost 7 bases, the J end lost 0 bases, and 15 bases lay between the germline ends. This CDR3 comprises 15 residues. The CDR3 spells CASGDSGSSTDTQYF. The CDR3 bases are TGCGCCAGCGGGGATAGCGGATCTAGCACAGATACGCAGTATTTT.

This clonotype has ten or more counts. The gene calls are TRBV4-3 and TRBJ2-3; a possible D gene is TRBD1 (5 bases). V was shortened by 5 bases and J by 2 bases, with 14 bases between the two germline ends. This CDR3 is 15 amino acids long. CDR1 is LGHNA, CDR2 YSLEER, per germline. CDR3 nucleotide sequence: TGCGCCAGCAGCTCAGTAAGGGGTTTCACAGATACGCAGTATTTT. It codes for CASSSVRGFTDTQYF.

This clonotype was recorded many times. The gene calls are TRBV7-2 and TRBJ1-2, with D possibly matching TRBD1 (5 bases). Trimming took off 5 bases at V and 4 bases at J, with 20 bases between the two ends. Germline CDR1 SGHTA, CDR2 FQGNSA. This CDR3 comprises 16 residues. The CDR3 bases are TGTGCCAGCAGCGCGTCCACCTCAGGGAAGGGCTATGGCTACACCTTC. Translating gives CASSASTSGKGYGYTF.

The CDR3 DNA sequence: TGTGCCATCAGTGAGTCTGCGCCGGGACAGGGGAGTTACGAGCAGTACGTC. Translation gives CAISESAPGQGSYEQYV. The J gene is TRBJ2-7, the V gene TRBV10-3; 10 bases line up with TRBD1. CDR1 is ENHRY and CDR2 is SYGVKD in the germline V gene. CDR3 length equals 17 residues. V lost 0 bases, J lost 4 bases, and 9 bases stayed unmatched.

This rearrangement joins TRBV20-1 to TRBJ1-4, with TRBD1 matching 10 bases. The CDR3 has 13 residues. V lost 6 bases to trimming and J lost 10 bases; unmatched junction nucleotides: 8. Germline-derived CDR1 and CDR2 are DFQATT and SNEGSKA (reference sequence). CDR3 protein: CSAPGTGEVKLFF. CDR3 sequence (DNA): TGCAGTGCCCCCGGGACAGGGGAAGTAAAACTGTTTTTT.

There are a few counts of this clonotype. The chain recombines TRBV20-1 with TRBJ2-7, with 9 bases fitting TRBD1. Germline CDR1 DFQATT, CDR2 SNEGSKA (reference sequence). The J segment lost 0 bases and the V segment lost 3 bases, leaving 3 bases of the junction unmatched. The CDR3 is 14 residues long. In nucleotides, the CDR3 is TGCAGTGCTAGGGGGACAGGGCTCTCCTACGAGCAGTACTTC. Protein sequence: CSARGTGLSYEQYF.

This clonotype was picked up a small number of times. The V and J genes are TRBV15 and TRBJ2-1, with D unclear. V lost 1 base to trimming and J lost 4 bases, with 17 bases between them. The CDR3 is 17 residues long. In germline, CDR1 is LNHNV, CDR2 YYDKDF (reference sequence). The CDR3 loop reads CATSRVQTGKRYNEQFF. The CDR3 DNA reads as TGTGCCACCAGCAGAGTGCAGACGGGTAAGAGGTACAATGAGCAGTTCTTC.

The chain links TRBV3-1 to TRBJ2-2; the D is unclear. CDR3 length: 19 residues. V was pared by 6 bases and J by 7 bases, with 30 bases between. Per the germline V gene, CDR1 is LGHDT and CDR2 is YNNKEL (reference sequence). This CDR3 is CASSLWPFPGRKRDGELFF. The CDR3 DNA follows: TGTGCCAGCAGTTTATGGCCCTTTCCGGGCAGGAAAAGGGACGGGGAGCTGTTTTTT.